This is a list of T cell receptor beta chains from one sample in a study of breast tumors, draining lymph nodes, adjacent tissues. TCRdb reprocessed the multiplex PCR reads via MiXCR and lists one record per CDR3 protein. This table has around 12,000 distinct CDR3 sequences, around 70% appearing once. The source material was tumor-adjacent breast tissue. The receptor source for this set is a female donor with breast cancer. Some clones in this sample may be carry-over from other donors' samples. The CDR3 runs from the conserved cysteine through the conserved F or W. Fields, in order: J gene, D gene, clone size, V gene, CDR3 DNA, CDR3 protein. D genes are given only for firm matches. Part of the rows lack a size; the others show once, few, many or a class for expanded clones.

j_gene: TRBJ2-1
d_gene: NA
abundance: NA
v_gene: TRBV12-3/TRBV12-4
CDR3nt: TGTGCCAGCTGGAAACGACTAGTCGACAATGAGCAGTTCTTC
CDR3aa: CASWKRLVDNEQFF

j_gene: TRBJ2-1
d_gene: TRBD2
abundance: NA
v_gene: TRBV5-6
CDR3nt: TGTGCCAGCAGCTTGTATGGACTAGCGGGAGAGGCGAATGAGCAGTTCTTC
CDR3aa: CASSLYGLAGEANEQFF

j_gene: TRBJ2-3
d_gene: NA
abundance: NA
v_gene: TRBV5-1
CDR3nt: TGCGCCAGCAGGGTGGCAGGTAGATGCACAGATACGCAGTATTTT
CDR3aa: CASRVAGRCTDTQYF

j_gene: TRBJ2-2
d_gene: NA
abundance: NA
v_gene: TRBV12-3/TRBV12-4
CDR3nt: TGTGCCAGCAGCTCACAGAACTTTAACACCGGGGAGCTGTTTTTT
CDR3aa: CASSSQNFNTGELFF

j_gene: TRBJ1-4
d_gene: NA
abundance: NA
v_gene: TRBV7-2
CDR3nt: TGTGCCAGCAGCTTAGTTCCGGGGGCTAGTGAAAAACTGTTTTTT
CDR3aa: CASSLVPGASEKLFF

j_gene: TRBJ2-7
d_gene: NA
abundance: NA
v_gene: TRBV11-3
CDR3nt: TGTGCCAGCAGCTTTTACGAGCAGTGCTATGCCGAGCAGTACTTC
CDR3aa: CASSFYEQCYAEQYF

j_gene: TRBJ2-7
d_gene: TRBD2
abundance: few
v_gene: TRBV10-3
CDR3nt: TGTGCCATCAGCGGGGGCGGGAGGGCCCAATACGAGCAGTACTTC
CDR3aa: CAISGGGRAQYEQYF

j_gene: TRBJ2-7
d_gene: NA
abundance: NA
v_gene: TRBV6-5
CDR3nt: TGTGCCAGCAGGGTGAAGGGGGCGGGGGAGCAGTACTTC
CDR3aa: CASRVKGAGEQYF

j_gene: TRBJ2-7
d_gene: NA
abundance: NA
v_gene: TRBV4-1
CDR3nt: TGCGCCAGCAGCCAAGCTATGACGATCTACGAGCAGTACTTC
CDR3aa: CASSQAMTIYEQYF

j_gene: TRBJ1-2
d_gene: NA
abundance: NA
v_gene: TRBV12-3/TRBV12-4
CDR3nt: TGTGCCATCACCCCTCTCGGGGGGCATGGCTATGGCTACACCTTC
CDR3aa: CAITPLGGHGYGYTF

j_gene: TRBJ1-4
d_gene: TRBD1
abundance: NA
v_gene: TRBV2
CDR3nt: TGTGCCAGCAGGGACACCGGGACAGATGAAAAACTGTTTTTT
CDR3aa: CASRDTGTDEKLFF

j_gene: TRBJ1-6
d_gene: NA
abundance: NA
v_gene: TRBV7-3
CDR3nt: TGTGCCAGCAGCTTACGTGGGACCTGGAATTCACCCCTCCACTTT
CDR3aa: CASSLRGTWNSPLHF

j_gene: TRBJ2-1
d_gene: TRBD2
abundance: medium-sized
v_gene: TRBV10-3
CDR3nt: TGTGCCACCGGGACTAGTATCAATGAGCAGTTCTTC
CDR3aa: CATGTSINEQFF

j_gene: TRBJ2-3
d_gene: NA
abundance: NA
v_gene: TRBV7-3
CDR3nt: TGTGCCAGCAGCGGAAACAGGGCAGATACGCAGTATTTT
CDR3aa: CASSGNRADTQYF

j_gene: TRBJ1-5
d_gene: TRBD1
abundance: medium-sized
v_gene: TRBV2
CDR3nt: TGTGCCAGCAGTGTGACAGGGATGGGCAATCAGCCCCAGCATTTT
CDR3aa: CASSVTGMGNQPQHF

j_gene: TRBJ2-3
d_gene: TRBD2
abundance: many
v_gene: TRBV12-5
CDR3nt: TGTGCTAGTGGCCCTAGCGGCTGGGATACGCAGTATTTT
CDR3aa: CASGPSGWDTQYF

j_gene: TRBJ2-1
d_gene: TRBD2
abundance: NA
v_gene: TRBV7-9
CDR3nt: TGTGCCAGCAGCAATGCAGGACTAGCGGGGGGCCTAGGCTCCTACAATGAGCAGTTCTTC
CDR3aa: CASSNAGLAGGLGSYNEQFF

j_gene: TRBJ2-7
d_gene: NA
abundance: NA
v_gene: TRBV5-1
CDR3nt: TGCGCCAGCAGCCCAGGGTTGGCCTACGAGCAGTACTTC
CDR3aa: CASSPGLAYEQYF

j_gene: TRBJ1-5
d_gene: NA
abundance: NA
v_gene: TRBV10-2
CDR3nt: TGCGCCAGCAGTGAACAGGGACGTTTGGGTGATAGCAATCAGCCCCAGCATTTT
CDR3aa: CASSEQGRLGDSNQPQHF

j_gene: TRBJ2-7
d_gene: TRBD1
abundance: NA
v_gene: TRBV5-4
CDR3nt: TGTGCCAGCAGCTGGACAGGGGGCAGCGAGCAGTACTTC
CDR3aa: CASSWTGGSEQYF

j_gene: TRBJ1-6
d_gene: NA
abundance: many
v_gene: TRBV7-8
CDR3nt: TGTGCCAGCAGCTTAGGGACGCTTTATAATTCACCCCTCCACTTT
CDR3aa: CASSLGTLYNSPLHF

j_gene: TRBJ2-1
d_gene: NA
abundance: NA
v_gene: TRBV20-1
CDR3nt: TGCAGTGCTAACCCCCAGACGGTTAGCTCCTACAATGAGCAGTTCTTC
CDR3aa: CSANPQTVSSYNEQFF

j_gene: TRBJ2-7
d_gene: NA
abundance: few
v_gene: TRBV2
CDR3nt: TGTGCCAGCAGCAGCGGCGCCTCAAGGGAGCAGTACTTC
CDR3aa: CASSSGASREQYF

j_gene: TRBJ1-3
d_gene: NA
abundance: NA
v_gene: TRBV28
CDR3nt: TGTGCCAGCAGTTTAATAGGACTGCGTGGAAACACCATATATTTT
CDR3aa: CASSLIGLRGNTIYF

j_gene: TRBJ2-1
d_gene: NA
abundance: NA
v_gene: TRBV5-6
CDR3nt: TGTGCCAGCAGCTTAGCTGGAGTAGAGCAGTTCTTC
CDR3aa: CASSLAGVEQFF

j_gene: TRBJ1-4
d_gene: NA
abundance: medium-sized
v_gene: TRBV29-1
CDR3nt: TGCAGCGACTCCCGGGACAACAATGAAAAACTGTTTTTT
CDR3aa: CSDSRDNNEKLFF

j_gene: TRBJ2-5
d_gene: NA
abundance: NA
v_gene: TRBV20-1
CDR3nt: TGCAGTGCTAGCACCCCCCCACGAGAGACCCAGTACTTC
CDR3aa: CSASTPPRETQYF

j_gene: TRBJ2-7
d_gene: NA
abundance: NA
v_gene: TRBV6-6
CDR3nt: TGTGCCAGCAGGAACAGGGTAACCGGGGACGAGCAGTACTTC
CDR3aa: CASRNRVTGDEQYF

j_gene: TRBJ1-4
d_gene: NA
abundance: NA
v_gene: TRBV15
CDR3nt: TGTGCCACCAGCAGAGATCTTGAGCAGCTCGAAAAACTGTTTTTT
CDR3aa: CATSRDLEQLEKLFF

j_gene: TRBJ2-7
d_gene: TRBD2
abundance: NA
v_gene: TRBV19
CDR3nt: TGTGCCAGTAGTATAGATGGGGCTAGCGGGAGCTACGAGCAGTACTTC
CDR3aa: CASSIDGASGSYEQYF

j_gene: TRBJ2-1
d_gene: NA
abundance: NA
v_gene: TRBV7-8
CDR3nt: TGTGCCAGCAGCTTCACGCCGGGAGTAGGAAATGAGCAGTTCTTC
CDR3aa: CASSFTPGVGNEQFF

j_gene: TRBJ2-2
d_gene: TRBD2
abundance: many
v_gene: TRBV4-3
CDR3nt: TGCGCCAGCAGTCAAAGCGGGAAGAGAGGGGGGGAGCTGTTTTTT
CDR3aa: CASSQSGKRGGELFF

j_gene: TRBJ2-3
d_gene: TRBD2
abundance: many
v_gene: TRBV20-1
CDR3nt: TGCAGTGCTAGAGCGACGGGAGGGCGAGCGGATACGCAGTATTTT
CDR3aa: CSARATGGRADTQYF

j_gene: TRBJ2-3
d_gene: NA
abundance: NA
v_gene: TRBV2
CDR3nt: TGTGCCAGCAGTGGGGGCACAGATACGCAGTATTTT
CDR3aa: CASSGGTDTQYF

j_gene: TRBJ2-2
d_gene: NA
abundance: NA
v_gene: TRBV24-1
CDR3nt: TGTGCCACCAGTCCTTCTTGGGGGGAGCTGTTTTTT
CDR3aa: CATSPSWGELFF

j_gene: TRBJ1-5
d_gene: NA
abundance: NA
v_gene: TRBV2
CDR3nt: TGTGCCAGCAGTGGACGAACAGGGCACAATCAGCCCCAGCATTTT
CDR3aa: CASSGRTGHNQPQHF

j_gene: TRBJ1-3
d_gene: NA
abundance: NA
v_gene: TRBV15
CDR3nt: TGTGCCACCGCATCTGTCGCAGCTGGAAACACCATATATTTT
CDR3aa: CATASVAAGNTIYF

j_gene: TRBJ2-1
d_gene: NA
abundance: NA
v_gene: TRBV20-1
CDR3nt: TGCAGTCGTACCTTATACAATGAGCAGTTCTTC
CDR3aa: CSRTLYNEQFF

j_gene: TRBJ2-6
d_gene: NA
abundance: NA
v_gene: TRBV5-1
CDR3nt: TGCGCCAGCAGCTTCCCGAACTCTGGGGCCAACGTCCTGACTTTC
CDR3aa: CASSFPNSGANVLTF

j_gene: TRBJ2-7
d_gene: TRBD1
abundance: medium-sized
v_gene: TRBV14
CDR3nt: TGTGCCAGCAGCCGGGACAGTGTTTACGAGCAGTACTTC
CDR3aa: CASSRDSVYEQYF

j_gene: TRBJ2-3
d_gene: NA
abundance: NA
v_gene: TRBV20-1
CDR3nt: TGCAGTGCTAGAGATTCTAGGGACCCGGGGGATACGCAGTATTTT
CDR3aa: CSARDSRDPGDTQYF

j_gene: TRBJ2-2
d_gene: TRBD2
abundance: once
v_gene: TRBV7-2
CDR3nt: TGTGCCAGCAGGTCTGGACTAGATAACACCGGGGAGCTGTTTTTT
CDR3aa: CASRSGLDNTGELFF

j_gene: TRBJ1-6
d_gene: NA
abundance: NA
v_gene: TRBV4-1
CDR3nt: TGCGCCAGCAGCCCTACGGGGCTGCCGAGCTCCTATAATTCACCCCTCCACTTT
CDR3aa: CASSPTGLPSSYNSPLHF

j_gene: TRBJ2-2
d_gene: NA
abundance: NA
v_gene: TRBV6-9
CDR3nt: TGTGCCAGCAGGGGGACCGGGGACGACCCGAACACCGGGGAGCTGTTTTTT
CDR3aa: CASRGTGDDPNTGELFF

j_gene: TRBJ2-7
d_gene: TRBD2
abundance: NA
v_gene: TRBV20-1
CDR3nt: TGCAGTGCAATAGCGGGAGCGGGAGAGCAGTACTTC
CDR3aa: CSAIAGAGEQYF

j_gene: TRBJ1-2
d_gene: NA
abundance: once
v_gene: TRBV4-1
CDR3nt: TGCGCCAGCAGCCAGCGCCGCGCCGCTAACTATGGCTACACCTTC
CDR3aa: CASSQRRAANYGYTF

j_gene: TRBJ2-5
d_gene: NA
abundance: NA
v_gene: TRBV7-3
CDR3nt: TGTGCCAGCAGCTTAAGGTTTGGCGAGACCCAGTACTTC
CDR3aa: CASSLRFGETQYF

j_gene: TRBJ1-2
d_gene: TRBD1
abundance: NA
v_gene: TRBV6-2/TRBV6-3
CDR3nt: TGTGCCAGCAGTTACTTGGCTCCGCAGGACAGGAAAAACTATGGCTACACCTTC
CDR3aa: CASSYLAPQDRKNYGYTF

j_gene: TRBJ2-5
d_gene: TRBD2
abundance: NA
v_gene: TRBV29-1
CDR3nt: TGCAGCGTCGGCAGCACTAGCGGGGAGACCCAGTACTTC
CDR3aa: CSVGSTSGETQYF

j_gene: TRBJ2-3
d_gene: TRBD2
abundance: medium-sized
v_gene: TRBV11-3
CDR3nt: TGTGCCAGCAGCTTAGCGGGAGGAGCTACAGATACGCAGTATTTT
CDR3aa: CASSLAGGATDTQYF

j_gene: TRBJ2-3
d_gene: NA
abundance: NA
v_gene: TRBV19
CDR3nt: TGTGCCAGTACCTCTTCTCGGTGGGGTACCGATACGCAGTATTTT
CDR3aa: CASTSSRWGTDTQYF

j_gene: TRBJ2-5
d_gene: NA
abundance: NA
v_gene: TRBV7-3
CDR3nt: TGTGCCAGCAGCTCCCAGGGGAATGGAGAGACCCAGTACTTC
CDR3aa: CASSSQGNGETQYF

j_gene: TRBJ2-1
d_gene: NA
abundance: once
v_gene: TRBV4-1
CDR3nt: TGCGCCAGCAGCCCTCACCCCCTGAATGAGCAGTTCTTC
CDR3aa: CASSPHPLNEQFF

j_gene: TRBJ2-2
d_gene: TRBD2
abundance: NA
v_gene: TRBV20-1
CDR3nt: TGCAGTGCTAGGACTAGCGAGGGGGACGGGGAGCTGTTTTTT
CDR3aa: CSARTSEGDGELFF

j_gene: TRBJ2-7
d_gene: NA
abundance: NA
v_gene: TRBV10-3
CDR3nt: TGTGCCATCAGTGATAAGCCAGCGAGCTCCTACGAGCAGTACTTC
CDR3aa: CAISDKPASSYEQYF

j_gene: TRBJ2-3
d_gene: TRBD2
abundance: many
v_gene: TRBV20-1
CDR3nt: TGCAGTGCTAGCCTTGAGACTAGCGTGGAAGATACGCAGTATTTT
CDR3aa: CSASLETSVEDTQYF

j_gene: TRBJ1-5
d_gene: TRBD1
abundance: NA
v_gene: TRBV12-3/TRBV12-4
CDR3nt: TGTGCCAGCAGTTCGACAGGGGGAGGCAATCAGCCCCAGCATTTT
CDR3aa: CASSSTGGGNQPQHF